The rows below give T cell receptor beta chains drawn from one sample of a study of shared clonotypes between healthy human individuals. The assay was immunoSEQ multiplex PCR, and TCRdb's table has in-frame clones only and misses some. The sample lists more than 2,000,000 clones; 85% to 95% were seen once. Sequencing was done on a sample of naive CD4+ T cells from PBMCs. All receptors come from a man between 18 and 35 years old in good health. Some clones in this sample may be carry-over from other donors' samples. CDR3s include the opening cysteine and the closing phenylalanine or tryptophan. D genes are given only for firm matches. Only part of the rows carry a size: once, few, many, or a class if the clone is expanded.

>TRBV6-6|11|.|.|TRBJ2-7
CATVPSDEQYF
TGTGCCACCGTCCCCAGCGACGAGCAGTACTTC
>TRBV6-1|15|.|.|TRBJ1-5
CASSEVGGRNQPQHF
TGTGCCAGCAGTGAAGTTGGGGGGAGAAATCAGCCCCAGCATTTT
>TRBV5-1|16|.|TRBD1|TRBJ2-2
CASSWGTASNTGELFF
TGCGCCAGCAGCTGGGGGACAGCCTCGAACACCGGGGAGCTGTTTTTT
>TRBV11-3|16|.|TRBD1|TRBJ2-1
CASSAQGQNSYNEQFF
TGTGCCAGCAGCGCCCAGGGACAGAACTCCTACAATGAGCAGTTCTTC
>TRBV11-2|15|.|TRBD2|TRBJ2-5
CASSRTSGPQETQYF
TGTGCCAGCAGTCGGACTAGCGGGCCTCAAGAGACCCAGTACTTC
>TRBV2|14|.|.|TRBJ1-5
CASSLDRSNQPQHF
TGTGCCAGCAGTTTAGACAGATCCAATCAGCCCCAGCATTTT
>TRBV18|15|.|.|TRBJ1-5
CASSPRFQTYQPQHF
TGTGCCAGCTCACCACGGTTTCAGACTTATCAGCCCCAGCATTTT
>TRBV5-1|15|few|TRBD2|TRBJ2-2
CASSLVAGGPGELFF
TGCGCCAGCAGCTTGGTAGCGGGAGGGCCCGGGGAGCTGTTTTTT
>TRBV28|14|.|TRBD1|TRBJ1-5
CASSPGQDNQPQHF
TGTGCCAGCAGTCCCGGACAGGATAATCAGCCCCAGCATTTT
>TRBV6-6|16|.|.|TRBJ2-3
CASSPFGTAHTDTQYF
TGTGCCAGCAGCCCTTTTGGGACGGCACACACAGATACGCAGTATTTT
>TRBV7-2|13|.|.|TRBJ1-3
CASSLEGGNTIYF
TGTGCCAGCAGCTTAGAGGGTGGAAACACCATATATTTT
>TRBV5-1|13|.|.|TRBJ2-1
CASSSDRGDEQFF
TGCGCCAGCAGCTCCGATCGGGGCGATGAGCAGTTCTTC
>TRBV7-3|15|.|TRBD2|TRBJ2-7
CASSFLAGGSYEQYF
TGTGCCAGCAGCTTCTTAGCGGGTGGATCCTACGAGCAGTACTTC
>TRBV18|14|.|TRBD1|TRBJ1-1
CASSPWTGSTEAFF
TGTGCCAGCTCACCTTGGACAGGCAGCACTGAAGCTTTCTTT
>TRBV4-2|15|once|TRBD2|TRBJ2-7
CASSQGGSGSYEQYF
TGTGCCAGCAGCCAAGGCGGTAGCGGGAGCTACGAGCAGTACTTC
>TRBV2|11|.|.|TRBJ2-1
CASRGGLAQFF
TGTGCCAGCAGGGGAGGTCTTGCGCAGTTCTTC
>TRBV5-1|14|.|.|TRBJ1-1
CASSLDELRTEAFF
TGCGCCAGCAGCTTGGACGAGCTTCGCACTGAAGCTTTCTTT
>TRBV10-2|15|.|TRBD2|TRBJ2-3
CASSESRQGGNTQYF
TGCGCCAGCAGTGAGTCGAGGCAGGGAGGGAATACGCAGTATTTT
>TRBV2|12|.|.|TRBJ2-7
CASSEKDATRYF
TGTGCCAGCAGTGAGAAGGACGCAACCAGGTACTTC
>TRBV5-6|14|.|.|TRBJ2-5
CASSLWGVEETQYF
TGTGCCAGCAGCTTGTGGGGGGTGGAGGAGACCCAGTACTTC
>TRBV6-1|14|.|.|TRBJ2-5
CALNPGAAQETQYF
TGTGCCTTAAACCCAGGGGCAGCTCAAGAGACCCAGTACTTC
>TRBV5-1|15|.|.|TRBJ1-6
CASSPLGQRNSPLHF
TGCGCCAGCAGCCCCTTGGGGCAGCGAAATTCACCCCTCCACTTT
>TRBV5-1|14|.|.|TRBJ1-5
CASSPDNYNQPQHF
TGCGCCAGCAGCCCTGACAACTACAATCAGCCCCAGCATTTT
>TRBV6-1|14|.|.|TRBJ1-2
CASRGPGVSYGYTF
TGTGCCAGCAGGGGTCCCGGAGTCTCCTATGGCTACACCTTC
>TRBV27|15|.|.|TRBJ1-2
CASSLSWSSQYGYTF
TGTGCCAGCAGTTTATCCTGGTCCTCGCAATATGGCTACACCTTC
>TRBV29-1|15|.|.|TRBJ2-7
CSVVAAAQSSYEQYF
TGCAGCGTTGTAGCAGCAGCTCAGAGCTCCTACGAGCAGTACTTC
>TRBV13|14|.|.|TRBJ1-2
CASSPREGNYGYTF
TGTGCCAGCAGCCCCCGAGAGGGGAACTATGGCTACACCTTC
>TRBV2|16|.|.|TRBJ2-3
CASSPGLSGSTDTQYF
TGTGCCAGCTCGCCTGGACTAAGCGGTAGCACAGATACGCAGTATTTT
>TRBV21-1|12|.|.|TRBJ1-1
CASSPFGPEAFF
TGTGCCAGCAGCCCCTTCGGGCCAGAAGCTTTCTTT
>TRBV6-1|15|.|.|TRBJ2-7
CASSEYQVRSYEQYF
TGTGCCAGCAGTGAATATCAGGTGCGCTCCTACGAGCAGTACTTC
>TRBV28|12|.|.|TRBJ2-7
CASSLTSYEQYF
TGTGCCAGCAGTTTAACCAGCTACGAGCAGTACTTC
>TRBV5-6|15|once|.|TRBJ2-3
CASSLGRFSTDTQYF
TGTGCCAGCAGCTTGGGGCGGTTCAGCACAGATACGCAGTATTTT
>TRBV5-1|15|.|.|TRBJ2-2
CASSIDGTNTGELFF
TGCGCCAGCAGTATCGACGGAACGAACACCGGGGAGCTGTTTTTT
>TRBV4-1|14|.|.|TRBJ1-5
CASSHSPSNQPQHF
TGCGCCAGCAGCCACAGCCCATCCAATCAGCCCCAGCATTTT
>TRBV5-1|15|.|TRBD2|TRBJ2-5
CASSPLGAGEETQYF
TGCGCCAGCAGTCCCCTAGGCGCGGGGGAGGAGACCCAGTACTTC
>TRBV5-8|15|.|TRBD1|TRBJ1-4
CASTTRGQVTEKLFF
TGTGCCAGCACCACCCGGGGACAGGTGACTGAAAAACTGTTTTTT